The 23 T cell receptor beta chains below were found in one sample sequenced in a study of T-cell memory formation after mild COVID-19. TCRdb independently ran MiXCR on the 5' RACE reads; one entry per CDR3 protein. The sample carries 350,000 or so distinct CDR3 sequences, roughly 20% recorded once. The sequencing sample was made of PBMCs or a T cell subset sorted from them (not recorded which). The receptor set was obtained from a man between 18 and 29 years old who had mild COVID-19 (a few samples of this study predate the infection). Cell type and time point are not known.

This clonotype has a handful of counts. The V gene is TRBV20-1, the J gene TRBJ1-2; TRBD1 matches at 7 bases. Germline CDR1 DFQATT, CDR2 SNEGSKA (reference sequence). J gave up 8 bases and V 3 bases, and 12 bases lay outside the gene matches. The length of the CDR3 is 14 residues. CDR3: CSARETGDLGGYTF. CDR3 in DNA: TGCAGTGCTAGGGAAACAGGGGACCTTGGGGGCTACACCTTC.

The sample holds a few counts of this clonotype. The V and J genes are TRBV4-1 and TRBJ1-1; TRBD1 might be the D (5 bases). CDR1 and CDR2 from the germline V gene are MGHRA and YSYEKL. This CDR3 has 17 amino acids. The ends were cut back, 0 bases at V and 1 base at J, with 15 bases in the middle. The CDR3 bases are TGCGCCAGCAGCCAAGATAGGAAGGGGCCCCCGAACACTGAAGCTTTCTTT. Translation: CASSQDRKGPPNTEAFF.

V usage is TRBV7-3 and J usage is TRBJ2-3; D possibly corresponds to TRBD1 (5 bases). Germline assignment: CDR1 SGHTA and CDR2 FQGTGA. CDR3 length: 14 residues. Trimming pared 7 bases from V and 3 bases from J, leaving 14 bases between. The CDR3 region has the DNA TGTGCCAGCACCCAAGGGGCCACAACAGATACGCAGTATTTT. The encoded protein is CASTQGATTDTQYF.

This clonotype was seen only a few times. The chain has TRBV12-3 or TRBV12-4 and TRBJ1-3; D is uncertain. The germline V and J ends were trimmed by 6 bases and 6 bases, with 3 bases remaining between them. CDR3 length: 10 residues. CDR3 nucleotides: TGTGCCAGCAGGGAAAACACCATATATTTT. It codes for CASRENTIYF.

There are a few counts of this clonotype. The chain carries TRBV15 and TRBJ1-5, with a possible D match to TRBD1 (6 bases). Trimming stripped 1 base from V and 5 bases from J, with 15 bases between. Germline V gives CDR1 LNHNV, CDR2 YYDKDF (reference sequence). CDR3 length equals 16 residues. CDR3 in DNA: TGTGCCACCAGCAGAGCTCAGCAGGGGTTAGATCAGCCCCAGCATTTT. It yields the protein CATSRAQQGLDQPQHF.

The V gene is TRBV15, the J gene TRBJ1-5; 7 nucleotides line up with TRBD1. The ends lost 5 bases at V and 5 bases at J; junction bases unmatched: 6. There are 14 residues in the CDR3. Germline CDR1 and CDR2: LNHNV and YYDKDF (reference sequence). The CDR3: CATSHRDSHQPQHF. CDR3 DNA sequence: TGTGCCACCAGCCACCGGGACAGCCATCAGCCCCAGCATTTT.

The V and J genes are TRBV29-1 and TRBJ1-4; D possibly corresponds to TRBD1 (5 bases). This CDR3 comprises 12 residues. Germline V gene data show CDR1 as SQVTM and CDR2 as ANQGSEA. Deletions cut 3 bases from V and 7 bases from J, with 9 bases between. CDR3 in amino acids: CSVDQGGEKLFF. CDR3 nucleotides: TGCAGCGTTGACCAGGGAGGTGAAAAACTGTTTTTT.

The rearrangement links TRBV4-1 to TRBJ2-2, with 12 bases that match TRBD2. The CDR3 sequence is 16 residues long. The J segment lost 3 bases and the V segment lost 4 bases, leaving 3 bases of the junction unmatched. Germline CDR1 is MGHRA and CDR2 is YSYEKL. CDR3 nucleotide sequence: TGCGCCAGCAGCCGTGCTAGCGGGGGGGACACCGGGGAGCTGTTTTTT. Its translation: CASSRASGGDTGELFF.

This clonotype was counted between two and nine times. The chain joins TRBV29-1 to TRBJ1-1, with D uncertain. The V end lost 7 bases, the J end lost 0 bases, and 21 bases lay between the germline ends. This CDR3 is 16 amino acids long. In germline, CDR1 is SQVTM, CDR2 ANQGSEA. The CDR3 loop reads CSGQRGIVRMNTEAFF. CDR3 coding DNA: TGCAGCGGCCAGCGGGGAATAGTACGTATGAACACTGAAGCTTTCTTT.

This clonotype showed up just a few times. This chain uses TRBV12-3 or TRBV12-4 with TRBJ1-2; D may be TRBD1 (6 bases). This CDR3 region has 15 residues. Trimming shortened V by 0 bases and J by 8 bases, and 16 bases separated the two germline ends. The DNA of the CDR3 is TGTGCCAGCAGTTTAGCCCATAGACAGGCGGCAGGCTACACCTTC. It translates to CASSLAHRQAAGYTF.

The chain recombines TRBV2 with TRBJ1-6; 7 bases fit TRBD1. The CDR3 length is 15 residues. V gave up 2 bases and J gave up 7 bases; unmatched junction bases: 5. Germline CDR1 is SNHLY and CDR2 is FYNNEI. The CDR3 nucleotides read TGTGCCAGCAGTGAAACCGGGACAGTCAATTCACCCCTCCACTTT. Amino acids: CASSETGTVNSPLHF.

This clonotype was detected a few times. This chain joins TRBV5-1 and TRBJ2-5, with a possible D match to TRBD2 (6 bases). Germline V gene data show CDR1 as SGHRS and CDR2 as YFSETQ. Trimming shortened V by 1 base and J by 5 bases, and 12 bases separated the two germline ends. This CDR3 spans 14 amino acids. The CDR3 loop is CASSLTPGRETQYF. In DNA form, the CDR3 reads TGCGCCAGCAGCTTGACGCCGGGGAGGGAGACCCAGTACTTC.

This clonotype showed up just a few times. The chain employs TRBV6-2 or TRBV6-3 and TRBJ2-1; D is unresolved. V lost 5 bases and J 6 bases, leaving 14 bases between the germline ends. CDR1 is MNHEY, CDR2 SVGEGT, per germline. The CDR3 is made up of 14 amino acids. CDR3 loop: CASSLGRTLNEQFF. The CDR3 DNA follows: TGTGCCAGCAGTCTTGGTCGCACCCTCAATGAGCAGTTCTTC.

The CDR3 DNA reads TGCGCCAGCAGCCAAGTCGGGGCCAGGGGTCGCGGGGAGCTGTTTTTT. Its translation is CASSQVGARGRGELFF. The gene calls are TRBV4-1 and TRBJ2-2; a weak D match, TRBD1 (6 bases). This CDR3 has 16 residues. Germline CDR1 reads MGHRA; CDR2 reads YSYEKL. Trimming removed 1 base at V and 7 bases at J, with 16 bases between.

This clonotype was seen only a few times. This chain joins TRBV20-1 and TRBJ1-6, with D possibly matching TRBD1 (6 bases). CDR3 length equals 14 residues. CDR1 is DFQATT and CDR2 is SNEGSKA in the germline V gene (reference sequence). V shed 2 bases and J shed 9 bases, with 14 bases lying between them. This chain's CDR3 is CSARRRDMGSPLHF. The CDR3 DNA reads as TGCAGTGCTAGACGAAGGGACATGGGTTCACCCCTCCACTTT.

The rearrangement uses TRBV3-1 and TRBJ2-7; the D gene is possibly TRBD2 (6 bases). Trimming left V 4 bases short and J 7 bases short, with 17 bases between. CDR1 is LGHDT, CDR2 YNNKEL, per germline (reference sequence). The CDR3 loop spans 14 amino acids. CDR3 sequence (DNA): TGTGCCAGCAGCCCACGGGACTTCTCGTTGGAGCAGTACTTC. It specifies CASSPRDFSLEQYF.

This rearrangement joins TRBV27 to TRBJ1-2, with 7 bases fitting TRBD1. The CDR3 covers 14 residues. Trimming cost V 5 bases and J 3 bases; bases outside gene matches: 6. Germline CDR1 MNHEY, CDR2 SMNVEV (reference sequence). The CDR3 loop is CASSPTGTYYGYTF. The DNA for the CDR3 is TGTGCCAGCAGTCCGACAGGGACATACTATGGCTACACCTTC.

The rearrangement links TRBV3-1 to TRBJ2-3, with D possibly being TRBD1 or TRBD2 (5 bases each). Germline V CDR1 and CDR2: LGHDT, YNNKEL (reference sequence). Trimming removed 10 bases from V and 0 bases from J, with 14 bases in between. The CDR3 runs 14 residues. The CDR3 nucleotides are TGTGCCACGAGAGAGGGGCGAAGCACAGATACGCAGTATTTT. It yields the protein CATREGRSTDTQYF.

This clonotype was picked up a small number of times. The chain joins TRBV12-3 or TRBV12-4 to TRBJ1-1; D remains ambiguous. The CDR3 is 14 amino acids. V was trimmed by 3 bases and J by 3 bases, leaving 11 bases between them. This CDR3 reads CASSLFGLYTEAFF. The CDR3 bases are TGTGCCAGCAGTTTGTTCGGCCTTTACACTGAAGCTTTCTTT.

The chain employs TRBV7-6 and TRBJ2-5; D perhaps matches TRBD2 (5 bases). CDR1 and CDR2 from the germline V gene are SGHVS and FNYEAQ. V lost 6 bases and J lost 7, with 15 bases in between. CDR3 length: 13 amino acids. This CDR3 is CASSPTPAGTQYF. The CDR3 DNA reads as TGTGCCAGCAGTCCCACGCCGGCGGGGACCCAGTACTTC.

V usage is TRBV7-6 and J usage is TRBJ2-3; 7 bases agree with TRBD2. The length of the CDR3 is 16 residues. Germline V lookup: CDR1 SGHVS, CDR2 FNYEAQ. J was trimmed by 2 bases and V by 5 bases; bases with no gene match: 10. The CDR3 nucleotides are TGTGCCAGCAGCCCCAGGGCGGGGGTGGCCACAGATACGCAGTATTTT. This sequence encodes CASSPRAGVATDTQYF.

The chain links TRBV24-1 to TRBJ2-2; D gene ambiguous. CDR1 is KGHDR, CDR2 SFDVKD, per germline. The CDR3 is 16 amino acids. The V gene lost 1 base and the J gene lost 0 bases, with 8 bases spanning the gap. The CDR3 DNA sequence: TGTGCCACCAGTGATTTTCGTTATACGAACACCGGGGAGCTGTTTTTT. This gives the protein CATSDFRYTNTGELFF.

This clonotype has just a few counts. The gene calls are TRBV20-1 and TRBJ2-1, with a possible D match to TRBD2 (5 bases). The length of the CDR3 is 15 residues. The germline gives CDR1 DFQATT, CDR2 SNEGSKA (reference sequence). The germline V and J ends were trimmed by 5 bases and 0 bases, with 14 bases remaining between them. The CDR3 DNA sequence: TGCAGTGCTTTCCGCATGGGGAGCTCCTACAATGAGCAGTTCTTC. As protein: CSAFRMGSSYNEQFF.